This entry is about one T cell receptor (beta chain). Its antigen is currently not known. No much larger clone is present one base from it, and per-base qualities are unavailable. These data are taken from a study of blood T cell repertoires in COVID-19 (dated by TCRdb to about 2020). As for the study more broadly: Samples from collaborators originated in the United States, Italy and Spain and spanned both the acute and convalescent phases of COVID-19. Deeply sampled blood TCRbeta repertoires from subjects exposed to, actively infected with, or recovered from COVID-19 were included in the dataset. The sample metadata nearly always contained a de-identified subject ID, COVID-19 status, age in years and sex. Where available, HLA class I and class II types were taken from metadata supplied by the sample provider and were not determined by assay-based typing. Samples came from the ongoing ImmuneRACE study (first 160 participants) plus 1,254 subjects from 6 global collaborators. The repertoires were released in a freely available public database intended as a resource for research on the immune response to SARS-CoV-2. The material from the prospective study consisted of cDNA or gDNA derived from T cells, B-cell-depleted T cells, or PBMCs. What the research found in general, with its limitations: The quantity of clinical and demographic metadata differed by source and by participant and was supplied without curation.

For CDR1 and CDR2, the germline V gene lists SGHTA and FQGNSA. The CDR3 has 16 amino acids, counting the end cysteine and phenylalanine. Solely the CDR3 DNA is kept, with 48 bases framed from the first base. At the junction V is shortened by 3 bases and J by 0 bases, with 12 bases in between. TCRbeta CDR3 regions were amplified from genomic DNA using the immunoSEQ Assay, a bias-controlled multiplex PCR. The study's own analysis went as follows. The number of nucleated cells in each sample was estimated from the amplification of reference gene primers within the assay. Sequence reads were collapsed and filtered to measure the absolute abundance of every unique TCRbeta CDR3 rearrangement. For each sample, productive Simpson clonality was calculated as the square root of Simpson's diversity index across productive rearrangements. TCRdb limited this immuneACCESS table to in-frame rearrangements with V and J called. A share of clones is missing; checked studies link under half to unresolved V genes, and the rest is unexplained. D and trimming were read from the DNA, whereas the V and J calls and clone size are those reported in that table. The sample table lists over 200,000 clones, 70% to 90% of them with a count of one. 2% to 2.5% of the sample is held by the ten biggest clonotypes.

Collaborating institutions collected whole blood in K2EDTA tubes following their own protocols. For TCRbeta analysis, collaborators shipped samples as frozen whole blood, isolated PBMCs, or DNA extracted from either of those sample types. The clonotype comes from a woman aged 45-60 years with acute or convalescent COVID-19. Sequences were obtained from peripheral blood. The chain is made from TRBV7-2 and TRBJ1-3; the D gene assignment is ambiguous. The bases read TGTGCCAGCAGCTTTCTCAATCCTAGCTCTGGAAACACCATATATTTT. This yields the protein CASSFLNPSSGNTIYF.